This T cell receptor (beta chain) was sequenced in a study of technical replicates of blood from several donors. Assay used: immunoSEQ multiplex PCR; TCRdb lists only in-frame clones, some missing. The repertoire holds fewer than 90,000 clones, with 93% as singletons. CDR1 and CDR2 (germline): MNHEY, SVGAGI. V lost 5 bases and J lost 5, with 16 bases in between. The CDR3 runs 15 residues. Sequenced: T cells isolated from PBMCs. This sequence was found in a human donor in good health. The chain links TRBV6-5 to TRBJ2-1, with TRBD2 as a possible D gene (6 bases). In DNA, the CDR3 is TGTGCCAGCAGTGGCGGGATAACCCTAAACAATGAGCAGTTCTTC. It specifies CASSGGITLNNEQFF.